This TCR beta chain was retrieved from a study of beta chain features in type 1 diabetes. The entirety of the isolated RNA underwent reverse transcription, so expressed TCRB transcripts were sequenced. The data were produced by immunoSEQ multiplex PCR, yet TCRdb's version contains in-frame clones alone and is incomplete. There are about 260,000 clones in the sample; about 63% occur only once, and approximately 0.053% lies in the top ten. V lost 4 bases to trimming and J lost 8 bases, with 12 bases between them. The germline V gene encodes CDR1 SQVTM and CDR2 ANQGSEA. CDR3 length equals 13 residues. Sequencing was done on a sample of naive CD4+ T cells from blood. The receptor comes from a young man in good health. The V call is TRBV29-1, the J call TRBJ1-6; D is undetermined. CDR3 DNA: TGCAGCGTTGCCTGGTCAAGGGATTCACCCCTCCACTTT. Translating gives CSVAWSRDSPLHF.